The 12 T cell receptor beta chains in this list originate from one sample, sequenced in a study of blood T cell repertoires in COVID-19. The method was immunoSEQ multiplex PCR; TCRdb's version includes in-frame clones alone and lacks a portion of them. Of just over 250,000 clones detected, about 85% appear once; the ten largest clones hold 3.5% to 4.5%. The sequenced sample consisted of peripheral blood. Every receptor here comes from a man in his fifties or sixties who had recovered from COVID-19.

V and J are TRBV13 and TRBJ2-7; 9 bases align to TRBD2. In germline, CDR1 is PRHDT, CDR2 FYEKMQ (reference sequence). This CDR3 is built from 14 residues. Trimming cost V 6 bases and J 4 bases; bases outside gene matches: 7. DNA of the CDR3: TGTGCCAGCAGGGGACTAGCCGGGGGGTACGAGCAGTACTTC. Translated, it gives CASRGLAGGYEQYF.

The chain employs TRBV14 and TRBJ1-1, with D unresolved. The length of the CDR3 is 12 residues. Germline V gene sequence: CDR1 SGHDN, CDR2 FVKESK. Trimming shortened V by 1 base and J by 10 bases, and 10 bases separated the two germline ends. This CDR3 is CASSQVGEVAFF. CDR3 nucleotides: TGTGCCAGCAGCCAAGTGGGTGAGGTAGCTTTCTTT. The full variable domain, its missing parts supplied by reference TRBV14 and TRBJ1-1, is EAGVTQFPSHSVIEKGQTVTLRCDPISGHDNLYWYRRVMGKEIKFLLHFVKESKQDESGMPNNRFLAERTGGTYSTLKVQPAELEDSGVYFCASSQVGEVAFFGQGTRLTVV.

V and J are TRBV4-2 and TRBJ1-1; 10 positions match TRBD1. V trimming: 3 bases; J trimming: 6 bases; junction bases outside the gene matches: 7. CDR1 is LGHNA and CDR2 is YNFKEQ in the germline V gene. There are 15 residues in the CDR3. In DNA, the CDR3 is TGTGCCAGCAGCCAGTGGACAGGGGGAGGGTCTGAAGCTTTCTTT. It yields the protein CASSQWTGGGSEAFF.

The CDR3: CAWSIPGHSNQPQHF. The CDR3 DNA is TGTGCCTGGAGTATACCGGGACATAGCAATCAGCCCCAGCATTTT. The chain uses TRBV30 and TRBJ1-5; D is possibly TRBD1 (6 bases). Trimming took 2 bases from V and 0 from J, leaving 11 bases between them. The CDR3 loop spans 15 amino acids. CDR1 and CDR2 (germline): GTSNPN, SVGIG (reference sequence).

V usage is TRBV5-6 and J usage is TRBJ1-2, with a weak D call TRBD1 (5 bases). Trimming shortened V by 2 bases and J by 2 bases, and 7 bases separated the two germline ends. This CDR3 region has 13 residues. CDR1 is SGHDT and CDR2 is YYEEEE in the germline V gene. CDR3 sequence (DNA): TGTGCCAGCAGCTTAAAGGGGAACTATGGCTACACCTTC. It encodes CASSLKGNYGYTF.

The chain employs TRBV9 and TRBJ2-1, with D perhaps matching TRBD2 (6 bases). This CDR3 has 17 residues. The V and J ends lost 0 bases and 0 bases respectively, with 13 bases between them. Germline CDR1 is SGDLS and CDR2 is YYNGEE. CDR3: CASSVGPGVSSYNEQFF. In DNA form, the CDR3 reads TGTGCCAGCAGCGTAGGGCCGGGGGTCAGCTCCTACAATGAGCAGTTCTTC.

The chain has TRBV24-1 and TRBJ1-4; 7 bases are a match to TRBD1. The length of the CDR3 is 16 residues. V was clipped by 0 bases and J by 7 bases; unmatched bases: 7. Germline loops: CDR1 KGHDR, CDR2 SFDVKD. CDR3 DNA: TGTGCCACCAGTGATTTGCGAGGACAGGTTGGTGAAAAACTGTTTTTT. Translation gives CATSDLRGQVGEKLFF.

V is TRBV25-1 and J is TRBJ1-1; 7 nucleotides align to TRBD1. The germline V gene encodes CDR1 MGHDK and CDR2 SYGVNS. The trim removed 1 base at V and 4 bases at J, leaving 9 bases unmatched. This CDR3 region has 16 residues. The chain's CDR3 is CASSEFKGAMSTEAFF. The CDR3 DNA is TGTGCCAGCAGTGAATTTAAGGGGGCTATGAGCACTGAAGCTTTCTTT.

The gene calls are TRBV27 and TRBJ2-1; TRBD1 might be the D (6 bases). CDR3 length equals 15 residues. CDR1 and CDR2 (germline): MNHEY, SMNVEV (reference sequence). V lost 6 bases to trimming and J lost 2 bases, with 14 bases between them. This CDR3 reads CASRWGRGAYNEQFF. As DNA, the CDR3 is TGTGCCAGCAGATGGGGGCGAGGCGCCTACAATGAGCAGTTCTTC.

The chain has TRBV7-9 and TRBJ1-2; weak D call: TRBD1 (5 bases). The CDR3 covers 15 residues. Trimming removed 2 bases from V and 4 bases from J, with 14 bases in between. The V gene's germline CDR1 is SEHNR and CDR2 FQNEAQ (reference sequence). The CDR3 nucleotides are TGTGCCAGCAGCTTATCAGGGCCTTCTACCTATGGCTACACCTTC. This translates into CASSLSGPSTYGYTF.

This sequence joins TRBV19 and TRBJ2-5, with 11 bases aligning to TRBD2. Germline V gene data show CDR1 as LNHDA and CDR2 as SQIVND (reference sequence). This CDR3 region has 14 residues. V shed 6 bases and J 5 bases; nucleotides not matched to a gene: 5. CDR3 in DNA: TGTGCCAGTAGAGTTAGCGGGGGGGGTGAGACCCAGTACTTC. Translating it yields CASRVSGGGETQYF.

The chain is built from TRBV19 and TRBJ1-2, with D possibly TRBD1 on 6 matching bases. Trimming stripped 10 bases from V and 4 bases from J, with 16 bases between. Germline lookup yields CDR1 LNHDA and CDR2 SQIVND (reference sequence). This CDR3 has 13 amino acids. CDR3 sequence: CATTVGGIYGYTF. The CDR3 nucleotides read TGTGCCACCACCGTAGGGGGAATCTATGGCTACACCTTC.